This TCR beta chain is drawn from a study of cytomegalovirus exposure and HLA in healthy donors. Across the whole study: It was reported in a later analysis that the 100 to 150 validation repertoires used the same platform as the 550 to 800 first-cohort repertoires. Study conclusions and caveats: With high specificity and sensitivity, the classifier reportedly diagnosed cytomegalovirus status. The investigators catalogued 164 TCR beta chains as cytomegalovirus-associated.

V gave up 3 bases and J gave up 8 bases, with 14 bases separating them. The CDR3 length is 14 residues. Germline CDR1 is LGHNA and CDR2 is YSLEER. The method was immunoSEQ multiplex PCR; TCRdb's version includes in-frame clones alone and lacks a portion of them. The sample gives 120,000 or so clones, 95% to 96% of which show up once; 1.7% is in the top ten. As concerns this clone: Antigen unknown.

V is TRBV4-3 and J is TRBJ2-1; possibly TRBD2 for D (5 bases). The sample taken for sequencing was PBMCs. The receptor was isolated from a young man in good health and CMV-seronegative. The CDR3 region is CASSQELAVYEQFF. CDR3 coding DNA: TGCGCCAGCAGCCAGGAGCTAGCCGTATATGAGCAGTTCTTC.